This T cell receptor (beta chain) was found in a study of shared clonotypes between healthy human individuals. Looked up from germline, CDR1 is SNHLY and CDR2 is FYNNEI. V dropped 3 bases and J dropped 4 bases, with 4 bases sitting between them. This CDR3 contains 11 residues. Clones were sequenced by immunoSEQ multiplex PCR, and TCRdb holds only the in-frame ones, with some missing. The data contain hundreds of thousands of clones, around 79% of them seen just once; the ten biggest clones take up less than 15%. Source material: PBMCs. The rearrangement joins TRBV2 to TRBJ2-7; D call uncertain. The TCR comes from a woman between 35 and 50 years old in good health. Some clones in this sample may be carry-over from other donors' samples. DNA for the CDR3: TGTGCCAGCAGTGATTTTTACGAGCAGTACTTC. Its protein product is CASSDFYEQYF.